A single sample is the source of the 7 T cell receptor beta chains below, sequenced in a study of cytotoxic CD8 clonotypes in ibrutinib-treated CLL. Profiled with immunoSEQ multiplex PCR; TCRdb holds only in-frame clones, not every one. Of tens of thousands of clones listed, less than 75% are singletons. This specimen consisted of PBMCs, obtained after 12 months of ibrutinib treatment. The receptors here all came from a human donor with chronic lymphocytic leukemia.

This clone was seen ten or more times. V and J are TRBV7-8 and TRBJ2-5; no clear D gene. Germline V gene data show CDR1 as SGHVS and CDR2 as FQNEAQ. The CDR3 is 13 amino acids. Trimming pared 6 bases from V and 5 bases from J, leaving 13 bases between. Here the CDR3 DNA reads TGTGCCAGCAGTACATCACCCCCGGAGACCCAGTACTTC. This sequence encodes CASSTSPPETQYF.

V gene TRBV5-6 combines with J gene TRBJ2-1, with D tentatively TRBD1 or TRBD2 (5 bases each). Trimming stripped 4 bases from V and 6 bases from J, with 17 bases between. The germline V gene has CDR1 SGHDT and CDR2 YYEEEE. The CDR3 length is 15 residues. Here the CDR3 DNA reads TGTGCCAGCAGCGGGGGACCTCCTAGCCCCAATGAGCAGTTCTTC. This sequence encodes CASSGGPPSPNEQFF.

The chain uses TRBV6-1 and TRBJ1-5; no firm D call. This CDR3 has 15 residues. Germline V CDR1 and CDR2: MNHNS, SASEGT. V lost 4 bases and J 0 bases, leaving 10 bases between the germline ends. As DNA, the CDR3 is TGTGCCAGCAGTGGCACGGGTAGTAGCAATCAGCCCCAGCATTTT. It yields the protein CASSGTGSSNQPQHF.

The J gene is TRBJ1-6, the V gene TRBV6-6; D call uncertain. The CDR3 has 14 residues. The germline gives CDR1 MNHNY, CDR2 SVGAGI (reference sequence). With 6 bases removed from V and 2 bases from J, the gap between germline ends came to 8 bases. CDR3 sequence: CASSLDTYNSPLHF. The CDR3 nucleotides are TGTGCCAGCAGCCTAGACACCTATAATTCACCCCTCCACTTT.

This chain uses TRBV6-1 with TRBJ2-7; maybe TRBD1 (6 bases). Looked up from germline, CDR1 is MNHNS and CDR2 is SASEGT. The CDR3 is 13 amino acids. The germline V and J ends were trimmed by 2 bases and 2 bases, with 7 bases remaining between them. The CDR3 nucleotides read TGTGCCAGCAGTGAATGGGACACCTACGAGCAGTACTTC. Translated: CASSEWDTYEQYF.

J is TRBJ2-7 and V is TRBV2; D not resolved. V lost 6 bases to trimming and J lost 4 bases, with 7 bases between them. CDR1 is SNHLY, CDR2 FYNNEI, per germline. CDR3 length equals 11 residues. The CDR3 sequence is CASSLYYEQYV. The CDR3 bases are TGTGCCAGCAGCCTTTATTACGAGCAGTACGTC.

This chain links TRBV27 with TRBJ1-2; 7 bases map to TRBD1. Germline trimming cut 6 bases from V and 5 bases from J; bases unmatched to any gene: 12. CDR3 length: 15 residues. The germline gives CDR1 MNHEY, CDR2 SMNVEV (reference sequence). The CDR3 reads CASSTNPGQIYGYTF. CDR3 DNA: TGTGCCAGCAGCACAAACCCGGGACAGATTTATGGCTACACCTTC.